This T cell receptor beta chain was sequenced during a study of T cells in localized non-small cell lung cancer. Study-level findings and limits: Maximal T cell clonality occurred in uninvolved adjacent lung, with tumor ranking below it. Turning up in adjacent lung were a median about 61 of the top 100 tumor clones. Sequence data derive from only one tumor region, so heterogeneity remains possible. Longer overall survival was linked to higher blood T cell density.

To note about this clone: Its target is not known.

Germline V gene sequence: CDR1 SGHAT, CDR2 FQNNGV. V gave up 0 bases and J gave up 2 bases, with 14 bases separating them. The CDR3 length is 16 residues. The repertoire was sequenced with immunoSEQ multiplex PCR; TCRdb's copy has only in-frame clones and lacks some. Among approximately 43,000 clones listed, about 88% were seen once. The sequenced sample was peripheral blood, obtained before any cancer treatment. This TCR derives from a woman between 18 and 50 years old with stage III lung adenocarcinoma. The chain couples TRBV11-2 to TRBJ2-7; D is perhaps TRBD1 (5 bases). CDR3 sequence reads: CASSLEGGRVAYEQYF. CDR3 sequence (DNA): TGTGCCAGCAGCTTAGAGGGCGGCAGGGTTGCCTACGAGCAGTACTTC.